The following is a T cell receptor (beta chain) sequence with its context. Its antigen is currently not known. It has no much larger one-base neighbor in the sample; base qualities were not kept. The control cohort was around eleven patients given myeloablative marrow transplants with methotrexate plus a calcineurin inhibitor, sampled 1 year after transplant. Peripheral blood and bone marrow mononuclear cells were isolated by Ficoll-Hypaque density centrifugation and cryopreserved. TRB sequencing used genomic DNA with the immunoSEQ assay at survey resolution or the hsTCRB kit. The original pipeline was this. The immunoSEQ software was used for initial read processing, and the LymphoSeq R package was used for repertoire analyses. Clonality was calculated as 1 minus normalized Shannon entropy, and the Gini coefficient was also calculated for each TRB dataset. Phenotypes of unsorted samples were inferred by mapping TRB sequences from sorted subsets of the recipient or donor onto unsorted samples of the same recipient. TCRdb obtained this table from immuneACCESS and retained in-frame rearrangements with V and J assigned. These tables miss some clones; where compared with another copy, unresolved V genes account for less than half of the shortfall, and the remainder is unexplained. V, J and clone size are taken as reported in that table, and D and trimming were inferred from the DNA itself. Present in this sample are tens of thousands of clones, about 90% of which were seen just once. Approximately 8% of the sample is held by the ten biggest clonotypes.

This entry is derived from a study of T cells after posttransplantation cyclophosphamide (dated by TCRdb to about 2016). About the full investigation: T cell repertoire reconstitution was tracked by TRB sequencing after myeloablative bone marrow transplantation in which posttransplantation cyclophosphamide was used as GVHD prophylaxis. In 3 patients, TRB sequencing was also performed on up to about 3 more blood samples taken 2 to 5.2 years after transplant, and in 4 patients, pretransplant blood was also TRB-sequenced. Because TRA and TRB clonality correlated tightly in 10 or so samples, later TCR analyses were limited to TRB. Blood from every one of the 30 to 35 PTCy patients who had 1-year posttransplant specimens underwent TRB sequencing. Samples from around 40 PTCy-treated patients and roughly 17 related bone marrow donors of those patients were subjected to antigen receptor sequencing. Public TRB sequences were compared against a database of over 3,000 sequences linked to responses to pathogens, tumor antigens, self-antigens and alloantigens.

Beyond this particular receptor, the publication reports: At 1-2 months, donor-recipient similarity was low but rose over the first year, and the later blood repertoires were often dominated by donor CD8+ memory clones. The TRB repertoires of T cells infiltrating skin or the GI tract showed only limited overlap with the TRB repertoires found in blood. Across approximately 45 patients, TRB clonality was highly associated with recipient CMV seropositivity and CMV reactivation, and diversity in PTCy patients was similar to diversity in CNI/methotrexate controls.

This sequence was found in a female patient between 50 and 59 years old who received an allogeneic stem cell transplant from an unrelated donor, was CMV-positive, and had chronic GVHD only. Post transplant, some T cells may arise from the graft donor. The starting material was PBMCs, obtained after an allogeneic stem cell transplant with a calcineurin inhibitor and methotrexate.

The sequenced DNA: TGTGCCAGCAGTTACTCACGGGTCCACAGGGGGGAAAAACTGTTTTTT. It codes for CASSYSRVHRGEKLFF. Recombination connected TRBV6-5 to TRBJ1-4; TRBD1 agrees with 8 junctional bases. CDR1 and CDR2 were assigned from the germline V gene as MNHEY and SVGAGI. Taken from cysteine to phenylalanine, the CDR3 has 16 residues. Of the read, only the CDR3 DNA is kept; its 48 bases are in frame from base 1. Relative to germline, V is missing 0 bases and J is missing 8 bases, with 8 bases of the junction outside any gene match.